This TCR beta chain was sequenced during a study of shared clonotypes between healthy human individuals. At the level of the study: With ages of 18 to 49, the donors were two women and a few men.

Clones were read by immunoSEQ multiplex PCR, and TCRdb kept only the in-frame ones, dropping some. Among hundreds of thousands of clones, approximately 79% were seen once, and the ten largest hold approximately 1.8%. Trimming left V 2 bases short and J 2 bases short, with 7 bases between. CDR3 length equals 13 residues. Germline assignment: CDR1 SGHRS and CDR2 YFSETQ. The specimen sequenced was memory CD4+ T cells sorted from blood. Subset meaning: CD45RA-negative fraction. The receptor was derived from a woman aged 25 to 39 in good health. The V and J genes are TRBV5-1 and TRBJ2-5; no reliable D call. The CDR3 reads CASSLIGQETQYF. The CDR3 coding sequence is TGCGCCAGCAGCTTAATTGGACAAGAGACCCAGTACTTC.